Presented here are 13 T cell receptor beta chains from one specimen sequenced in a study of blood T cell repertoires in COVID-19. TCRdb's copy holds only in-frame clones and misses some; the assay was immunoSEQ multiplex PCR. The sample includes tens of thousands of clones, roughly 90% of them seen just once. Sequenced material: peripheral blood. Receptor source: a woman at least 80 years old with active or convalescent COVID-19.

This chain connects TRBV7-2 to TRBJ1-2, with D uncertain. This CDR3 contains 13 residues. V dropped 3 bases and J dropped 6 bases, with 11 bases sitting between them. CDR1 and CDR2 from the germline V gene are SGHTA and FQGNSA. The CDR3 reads CASSLAVTDGYTF. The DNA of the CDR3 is TGTGCCAGCAGCTTGGCGGTAACGGATGGCTACACCTTC.

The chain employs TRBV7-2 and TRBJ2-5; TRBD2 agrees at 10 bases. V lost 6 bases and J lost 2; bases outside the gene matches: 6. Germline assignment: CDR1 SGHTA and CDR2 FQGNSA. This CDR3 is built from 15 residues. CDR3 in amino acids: CASSVKRGGQETQYF. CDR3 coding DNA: TGTGCCAGCAGTGTCAAGCGGGGGGGGCAAGAGACCCAGTACTTC.

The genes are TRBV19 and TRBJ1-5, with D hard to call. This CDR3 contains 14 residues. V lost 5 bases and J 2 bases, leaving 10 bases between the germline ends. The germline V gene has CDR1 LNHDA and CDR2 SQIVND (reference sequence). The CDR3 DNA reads TGTGCCAGTAGTCCGCCGGTGGGCAATCAGCCCCAGCATTTT. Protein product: CASSPPVGNQPQHF. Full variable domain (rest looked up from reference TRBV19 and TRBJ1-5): DGGITQSPKYLFRKEGQNVTLSCEQNLNHDAMYWYRQDPGQGLRLIYYSQIVNDFQKGDIAEGYSVSREKKESFPLTVTSAQKNPTAFYLCASSPPVGNQPQHFGDGTRLSIL.

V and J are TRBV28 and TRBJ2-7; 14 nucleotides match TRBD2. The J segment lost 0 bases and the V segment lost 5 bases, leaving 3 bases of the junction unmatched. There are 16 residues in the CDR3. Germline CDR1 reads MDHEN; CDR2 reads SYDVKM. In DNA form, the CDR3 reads TGTGCCAGCAGTCGGACTAGCGGGGGGATCTCCTACGAGCAGTACTTC. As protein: CASSRTSGGISYEQYF. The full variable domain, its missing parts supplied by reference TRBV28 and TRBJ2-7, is DVKVTQSSRYLVKRTGEKVFLECVQDMDHENMFWYRQDPGLGLRLIYFSYDVKMKEKGDIPEGYSVSREKKERFSLILESASTNQTSMYLCASSRTSGGISYEQYFGPGTRLTVT.

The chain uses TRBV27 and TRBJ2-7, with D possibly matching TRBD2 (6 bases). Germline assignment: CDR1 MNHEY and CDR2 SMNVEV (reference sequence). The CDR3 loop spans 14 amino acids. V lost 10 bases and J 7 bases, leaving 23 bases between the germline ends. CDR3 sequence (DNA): TGTGCCATCCCTTTGGCGGGACGGGCCAGGGAGCAGTACTTC. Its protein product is CAIPLAGRAREQYF.

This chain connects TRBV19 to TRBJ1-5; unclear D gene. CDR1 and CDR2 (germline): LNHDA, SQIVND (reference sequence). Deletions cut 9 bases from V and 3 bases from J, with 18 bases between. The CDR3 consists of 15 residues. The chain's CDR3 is CASTGVERFNQPQHF. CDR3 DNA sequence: TGTGCCAGCACTGGAGTAGAACGGTTCAATCAGCCCCAGCATTTT. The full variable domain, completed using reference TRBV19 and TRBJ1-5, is DGGITQSPKYLFRKEGQNVTLSCEQNLNHDAMYWYRQDPGQGLRLIYYSQIVNDFQKGDIAEGYSVSREKKESFPLTVTSAQKNPTAFYLCASTGVERFNQPQHFGDGTRLSIL.

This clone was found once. In DNA form, the CDR3 reads TGCGCCAGCAGTGATAGACTGTACAATGAGCAGTTCTTC. This gives the protein CASSDRLYNEQFF. This chain connects TRBV10-2 to TRBJ2-1; no firm D call. Trimming pared 3 bases from V and 4 bases from J, leaving 7 bases between. The CDR3 has 13 amino acids. Germline V gene lookup returns CDR1 WSHSY and CDR2 SAAADI.

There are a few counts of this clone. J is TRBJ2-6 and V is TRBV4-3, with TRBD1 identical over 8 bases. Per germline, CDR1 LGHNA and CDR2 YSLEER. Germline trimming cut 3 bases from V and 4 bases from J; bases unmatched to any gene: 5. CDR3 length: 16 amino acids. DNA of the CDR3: TGCGCCAGCAGCCAGGGGGACAGGTCGGGGGCCAACGTCCTGACTTTC. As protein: CASSQGDRSGANVLTF.

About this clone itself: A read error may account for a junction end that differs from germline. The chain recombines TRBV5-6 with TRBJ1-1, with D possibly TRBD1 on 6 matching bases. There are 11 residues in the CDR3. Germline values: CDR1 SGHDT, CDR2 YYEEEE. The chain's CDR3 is CASSLNGWGLF. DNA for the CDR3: TGTGCCAGCAGCTTGAACGGGTGGGGGCTCTTT.

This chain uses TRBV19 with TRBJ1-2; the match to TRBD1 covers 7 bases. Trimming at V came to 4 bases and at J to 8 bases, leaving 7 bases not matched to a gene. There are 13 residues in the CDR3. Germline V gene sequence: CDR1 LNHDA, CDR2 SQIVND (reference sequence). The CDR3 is CASSNRGSEGYTF. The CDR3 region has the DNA TGTGCCAGTAGTAACAGGGGAAGCGAGGGCTACACCTTC. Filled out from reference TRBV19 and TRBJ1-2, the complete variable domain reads DGGITQSPKYLFRKEGQNVTLSCEQNLNHDAMYWYRQDPGQGLRLIYYSQIVNDFQKGDIAEGYSVSREKKESFPLTVTSAQKNPTAFYLCASSNRGSEGYTFGSGTRLTVV.

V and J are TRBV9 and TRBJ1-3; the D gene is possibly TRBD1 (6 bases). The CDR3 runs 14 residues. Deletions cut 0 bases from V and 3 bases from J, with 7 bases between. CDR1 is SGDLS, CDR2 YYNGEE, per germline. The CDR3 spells CASSVEGVGNTIYF. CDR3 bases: TGTGCCAGCAGCGTAGAGGGGGTTGGAAACACCATATATTTT.

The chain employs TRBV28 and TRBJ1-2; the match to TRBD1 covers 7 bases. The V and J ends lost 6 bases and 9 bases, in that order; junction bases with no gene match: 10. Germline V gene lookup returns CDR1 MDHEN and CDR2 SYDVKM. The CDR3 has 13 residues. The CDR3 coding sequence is TGTGCCAGCAGAACCCCGGGACAGACAAGCTACACCTTC. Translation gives CASRTPGQTSYTF.

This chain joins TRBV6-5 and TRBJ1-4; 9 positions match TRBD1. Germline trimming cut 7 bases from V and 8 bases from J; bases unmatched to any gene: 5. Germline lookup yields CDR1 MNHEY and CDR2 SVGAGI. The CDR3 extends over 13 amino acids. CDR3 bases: TGTGCCAGCAACGGACAGGGGAGGGAAAAACTGTTTTTT. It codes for CASNGQGREKLFF.